This T cell receptor beta chain was documented in a study of response to subunit inactivated influenza vaccine. The CDR3 runs to 17 residues. Trimming removed 4 bases at V and 0 bases at J, with 16 bases between. Germline loops: CDR1 MGHRA, CDR2 YSYEKL. One entry per CDR3 protein, called by TCRdb with MiXCR from the RT-PCR reads. The table has hundreds of thousands of distinct CDR3 sequences, about 17% seen once. A remark on this clonotype: Its antigen is undetermined.

General observations from the study: It was the authors' suggestion that each seasonal influenza vaccination recruits few new T cells.

The receptor's source is a man aged 45 to 75 who received an inactivated influenza vaccine. The sequenced sample was CD4+ T cells sorted from PBMCs, obtained 23 to 25 months after vaccination. V and J are TRBV4-1 and TRBJ1-3; perhaps TRBD1 as D (6 bases). In nucleotides, the CDR3 is TGCGCCAGCAGCCTCACGGGGGGCCGGGGCTCTGGAAACACCATATATTTT. Its protein product is CASSLTGGRGSGNTIYF.